This TCR beta chain appears in the sequencing data of a study of cytomegalovirus exposure and HLA in healthy donors. This CDR3 is 12 amino acids long. In germline, CDR1 is LNHDA, CDR2 SQIVND (reference sequence). Trimming shortened V by 6 bases and J by 6 bases, and 9 bases separated the two germline ends. A remark on this clone: Its matching antigen is unknown.

Study results and caveats: CMV serostatus stood as the only immune exposure information on hand. An apparent linkage of common viral pathogens to several of the most significant clusters emerged in a later analysis. Most TCR sequences proved rare, with some public TCRs found in many donors.

The PCR ran on 60 Vbeta and 13 Jbeta primers. Repertoires were generated with immunoSEQ multiplex PCR, while TCRdb's copy carries only in-frame clones and drops some. The sample includes about 150,000 clones, around 80% of them seen just once. The rearrangement links TRBV19 to TRBJ1-5, with no clear D. Sequencing input: PBMCs. This receptor was obtained from a woman in her 30s in good health and CMV-seropositive. This chain's CDR3 is CASSSSGQPQHF. The CDR3 bases are TGTGCCAGTAGCTCCAGCGGTCAGCCCCAGCATTTT.